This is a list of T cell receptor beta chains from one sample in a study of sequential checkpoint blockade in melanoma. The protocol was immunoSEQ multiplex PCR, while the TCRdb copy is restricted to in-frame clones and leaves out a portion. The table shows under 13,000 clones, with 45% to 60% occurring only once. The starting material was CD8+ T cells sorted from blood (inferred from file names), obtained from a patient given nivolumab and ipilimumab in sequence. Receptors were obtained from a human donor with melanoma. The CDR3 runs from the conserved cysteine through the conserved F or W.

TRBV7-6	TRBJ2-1	CASMGRNEQFF
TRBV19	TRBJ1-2	CASSSRGNYGYTF
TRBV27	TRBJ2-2	CASSLGQGATGELFF
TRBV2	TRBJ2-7	CASSSAGQGFYEQYF
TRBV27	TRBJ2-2	CASRQPGTGGIGELFF
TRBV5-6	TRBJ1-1	CASSLRGTEAFF
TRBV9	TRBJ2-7	CASSPRGDEQYF
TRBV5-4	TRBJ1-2	CASSQDGGWTGYTF
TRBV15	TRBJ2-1	CATPRGEQFF
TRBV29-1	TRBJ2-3	CSQRGAKDTQYF
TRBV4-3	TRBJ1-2	CTSSHRTSYGYTF
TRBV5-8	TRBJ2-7	CASTSPGLAGESSYEQYF
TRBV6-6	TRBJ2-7	CASSPLADLAEQYF
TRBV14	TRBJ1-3	CASSQRGTSHQAGNTIYF
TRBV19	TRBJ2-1	CASSETLAGNEQFF
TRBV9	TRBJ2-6	CASRGTGSGANVLTF
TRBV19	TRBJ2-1	CASSTGGPNEQFF
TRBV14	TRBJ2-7	CASSQGGDRGSYEQYF
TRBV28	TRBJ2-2	CASSLRTGSTGELFF
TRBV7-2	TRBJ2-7	CASSWMSGTYEQYF
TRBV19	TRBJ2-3	CASSIDLGQGSTDTQYF
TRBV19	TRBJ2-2	CASMVDKELFF
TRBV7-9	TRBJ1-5	CASSLTGQGSNQPQHF
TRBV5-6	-	CASSPTSRPYEQYF
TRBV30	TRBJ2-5	CAWSVLLAGDEETQYF
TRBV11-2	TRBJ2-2	CASSLYQGAGELFF
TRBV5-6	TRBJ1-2	CASSLGQGVKGYTF
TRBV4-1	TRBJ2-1	CASSQEFTSVNEQFF
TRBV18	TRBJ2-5	CASSPTRQETQYF
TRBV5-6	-	CASSPSHGTAAYEQYF
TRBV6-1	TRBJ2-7	CASRLHGDYEQYF
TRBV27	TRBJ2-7	CASSFGTRGYEQYF
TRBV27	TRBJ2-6	CASTSGTGYSGANVLTF
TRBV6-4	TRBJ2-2	CARVGGRGDTGELFF
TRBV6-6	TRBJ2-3	CASSSQANTDTQYF
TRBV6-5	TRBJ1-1	CASSYMTGREAFF
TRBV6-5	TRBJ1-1	CASLSTEAFF
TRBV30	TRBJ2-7	CAWIDPGLGYEQYF
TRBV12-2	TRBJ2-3	CASRLARAGKIDTQYF
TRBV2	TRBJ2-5	CASTGKSWEQYF
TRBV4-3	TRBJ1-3	CASSQDRGGSGNTIYF